This TCR beta chain appears in the sequencing data of a study of T-cell memory formation after mild COVID-19. This clonotype was counted many times. The antigen is not known. Barcoded TCR alpha and TCR beta cDNA libraries with UMIs came from 5'RACE using constant-segment primers. Via MiXCR, TCRdb re-called the 5' RACE reads, giving one row per CDR3 protein. The top ten clones hold roughly 3.3% of a sample with over 150,000 distinct CDR3 sequences, under 15% of them seen once. The junction had 10 bases not matched to a gene; V was cut back by 4 bases and J by 6 bases. The CDR3 totals 16 residues. Study-wide findings and caveats: There were some responding clones in pre-infection memory, which suggested that cross-reactive memory had joined.

The sequence derives from a young man who had mild COVID-19 (a few samples of this study predate the infection). Cell type and time point are not known. V usage is TRBV12-3 or TRBV12-4 and J usage is TRBJ2-3; 10 bases are a match to TRBD2. The sequenced sample consisted of PBMCs or a T cell subset sorted from them (not recorded which). The CDR3 bases are TGTGCCAGCAGTTCCCTCACTAGCGGGGCTACGGATACGCAGTATTTT. Amino acids: CASSSLTSGATDTQYF.